Listed below are T cell receptor beta chains from one sample, sequenced in a study of CD8 T cells in ankylosing spondylitis. TCRdb redid the calling of the 5' RACE reads with MiXCR, one entry per CDR3 protein. The sample contains about 840,000 distinct CDR3 sequences, over 9.5% of which appear only once. Material for sequencing was blood, either unsorted or a sorted T cell fraction (not recorded which). The receptors shown here come from a male donor with ankylosing spondylitis. CDR3s include the opening cysteine and the closing phenylalanine or tryptophan.

>TRBV6-5|TRBJ1-5
CASSYSQVGNQPQHF
>TRBV28|TRBJ1-4
CASRSQPEKLFF
>TRBV6-1|TRBJ2-5
CASSRGLSPVGETQYF
>TRBV20-1|TRBJ2-7
CSAISRVSSYEQYF
>TRBV20-1|TRBJ2-1
CSASGWYNEQFF
>TRBV24-1|TRBJ1-1
CATSQGAEAFF
>TRBV11-2|TRBJ1-2
CASSFTGVYGYTF
>TRBV20-1|TRBJ2-7
CSARVRPYEQYF
>TRBV29-1|TRBJ2-7
CSVEDGGRTGLNEQYF
>TRBV6-5|TRBJ2-1
CASSYSIGEDRDNEQFF
>TRBV6-5|TRBJ1-5
CASSPGLGNQPQHF
>TRBV6-1|TRBJ1-3
CASSGRRSSGNTIYF
>TRBV15|TRBJ1-2
CATSSRNYGYTF
>TRBV29-1|TRBJ2-5
CSVRPSPDRQETQYF
>TRBV7-9|TRBJ1-1
CASSLQTASLEAFF
>TRBV5-1|TRBJ2-5
CASSLSGIEETQYF
>TRBV29-1|TRBJ1-1
CSVAPRGYTEAFF
>TRBV5-1|TRBJ2-3
CASSLDLAGSTDTQYF
>TRBV20-1|TRBJ2-1
CSARVVGGLSSYNEQFF
>TRBV30|TRBJ1-4
CAWSVTGATNEKLFF
>TRBV29-1|TRBJ2-1
CSARTPRTGGHRNEQFF
>TRBV5-5|TRBJ1-1
CASSLYVTEAFF
>TRBV20-1|TRBJ2-3
CSARESGIPDTQYF
>TRBV10-1|TRBJ2-7
CASSEGGYQSLQYF
>TRBV2|TRBJ2-2
CASSPRDRITGELFF
>TRBV20-1|TRBJ1-1
CSARVTGGIAEAFF
>TRBV6-1|TRBJ2-7
CASSRYRTYEQYF
>TRBV18|TRBJ1-3
CASSPPSGNTGNTIYF
>TRBV20-1|TRBJ2-3
CSANSLAGGTDTQYF
>TRBV7-8|TRBJ1-5
CASSLWDFPDFYSNQPQHF
>TRBV4-2|TRBJ2-3
CASTDSTDTQYF
>TRBV18|TRBJ2-1
CASSPDGHEQFF
>TRBV9|TRBJ1-5
CASSAQGAQGQPQHF
>TRBV5-5|TRBJ2-1
CASSFRTGVANEQFF
>TRBV20-1|TRBJ2-1
CSGDYLSGMGGSYNEQFF